These 13 T cell receptor beta chains were all obtained from the same sample, sequenced in a study of blood T cell repertoires in COVID-19 (dated by TCRdb to the early 2020s). The library was made by the immunoSEQ multiplex PCR assay. Here the immuneACCESS table is served through TCRdb, limited to in-frame sequences with V and J called. Missing clones are a known gap in these copies; in checked studies unresolved V genes cover under half, and the rest lacks a known reason. The sample table shows a few hundred thousand clones, and roughly 88% are seen once. In total, the top ten clones hold roughly 2.9% of the sample. Sequencing was performed on peripheral blood. The receptors were gathered from a woman aged 25 to 39 with COVID-19, enrolled during active disease.

V and J are TRBV24-1 and TRBJ2-2, with D unresolved. The ends were cut back, 1 base at V and 2 bases at J, with 4 bases in the middle. The CDR3 totals 14 residues. Germline loops: CDR1 KGHDR, CDR2 SFDVKD. The CDR3 sequence is CATSDFSNTGELFF. For the CDR3, the DNA is TGTGCCACCAGTGATTTTAGCAACACCGGGGAGCTGTTTTTT.

The chain carries TRBV19 and TRBJ2-7; TRBD2 matches 7 bases. The germline CDR1 and CDR2 sequences are LNHDA and SQIVND (reference sequence). With V trimmed by 1 base and J by 4 bases, 4 bases remained unmatched. The CDR3 is 14 residues long. The CDR3 coding sequence is TGTGCCAGTAGTATAGGCGGGAGTCAATACGAGCAGTACTTC. It specifies CASSIGGSQYEQYF.

This clone was seen a single time. The V call is TRBV28, the J call TRBJ2-1, with a possible D match to TRBD2 (5 bases). The V end was cut by 4 bases, the J end by 0 bases, with 13 bases between. This CDR3 spans 16 amino acids. CDR1 and CDR2 (germline): MDHEN, SYDVKM. The CDR3: CASSSPSGSSYNEQFF. CDR3 nucleotides: TGTGCCAGCAGTTCTCCGTCGGGGAGCTCCTACAATGAGCAGTTCTTC.

On this clone: Other DNA sequences within the sample encode an identical CDR3. The rearrangement links TRBV11-2 to TRBJ2-6, with 7 bases fitting TRBD1. The CDR3 is 15 amino acids. Germline-derived CDR1 and CDR2 are SGHAT and FQNNGV. V trimming: 2 bases; J trimming: 2 bases; junction bases outside the gene matches: 0. CDR3 sequence reads: CASSLTGAGANVLTF. The CDR3 DNA follows: TGTGCCAGCAGCTTAACAGGGGCTGGGGCCAACGTCCTGACTTTC. The whole variable domain, filled in from reference TRBV11-2 and TRBJ2-6, reads EAGVAQSPRYKIIEKRQSVAFWCNPISGHATLYWYQQILGQGPKLLIQFQNNGVVDDSQLPKDRFSAERLKGVDSTLKIQPAKLEDSAVYLCASSLTGAGANVLTFGAGSRLTVL.

J is TRBJ2-7 and V is TRBV11-2; possibly TRBD2 for D (7 bases). With 5 bases removed from V and 3 bases from J, the gap between germline ends came to 14 bases. The germline V gene encodes CDR1 SGHAT and CDR2 FQNNGV. The CDR3 contains 14 residues. CDR3 loop: CASSGVRGGYEQYF. The CDR3 nucleotides are TGTGCCAGCAGCGGCGTAAGGGGGGGCTACGAGCAGTACTTC. Using reference TRBV11-2 and TRBJ2-7 for the parts outside the CDR3, the full variable domain is EAGVAQSPRYKIIEKRQSVAFWCNPISGHATLYWYQQILGQGPKLLIQFQNNGVVDDSQLPKDRFSAERLKGVDSTLKIQPAKLEDSAVYLCASSGVRGGYEQYFGPGTRLTVT.

The chain couples TRBV2 to TRBJ1-3; a possible D gene is TRBD1 (6 bases). Germline assignment: CDR1 SNHLY and CDR2 FYNNEI. V gave up 3 bases and J gave up 1 base, with 10 bases separating them. The CDR3 spans 15 residues. CDR3 in DNA: TGTGCCAGCAGTGATTTAGGGGGATCTGGAAACACCATATATTTT. Amino acids: CASSDLGGSGNTIYF. Full variable domain (missing parts from reference TRBV2 and TRBJ1-3): EPEVTQTPSHQVTQMGQEVILRCVPISNHLYFYWYRQILGQKVEFLVSFYNNEISEKSEIFDDQFSVERPDGSNFTLKIRSTKLEDSAMYFCASSDLGGSGNTIYFGEGSWLTVV.

The V gene is TRBV10-3, the J gene TRBJ1-1, with a tentative D call TRBD1 (5 bases). Trimming removed 6 bases from V and 2 bases from J, with 10 bases in between. This CDR3 is 13 amino acids long. The germline V gene encodes CDR1 ENHRY and CDR2 SYGVKD. This CDR3 reads CAIRIRANTEAFF. CDR3 DNA sequence: TGTGCCATCAGAATCAGGGCTAACACTGAAGCTTTCTTT.

J is TRBJ1-1 and V is TRBV30, with a weak D call TRBD1 (5 bases). This CDR3 contains 16 residues. The germline V gene has CDR1 GTSNPN and CDR2 SVGIG (reference sequence). The V gene lost 1 base and the J gene lost 3 bases, with 18 bases spanning the gap. DNA for the CDR3: TGTGCCTGGAGTGACCGGCTTTTCAGGGATCACACTGAAGCTTTCTTT. Its protein is CAWSDRLFRDHTEAFF.

Concerning this clone itself: The same CDR3 can be traced to other DNA sequences in this sample. The V gene is TRBV7-9, the J gene TRBJ1-1, with 9 bases lining up with TRBD1. The CDR3 totals 14 residues. Germline assignment: CDR1 SEHNR and CDR2 FQNEAQ (reference sequence). The J segment lost 4 bases and the V segment lost 5 bases, leaving 5 bases of the junction unmatched. CDR3 amino acids: CASSRLQGATEAFF. The CDR3, as DNA: TGTGCCAGCAGCCGCTTACAGGGGGCCACTGAAGCTTTCTTT. Filled out from reference TRBV7-9 and TRBJ1-1, the complete variable domain reads DTGVSQNPRHKITKRGQNVTFRCDPISEHNRLYWYRQTLGQGPEFLTYFQNEAQLEKSRLLSDRFSAERPKGSFSTLEIQRTEQGDSAMYLCASSRLQGATEAFFGQGTRLTVV.

The genes are TRBV30 and TRBJ2-5, with D tentatively TRBD1 (5 bases). The CDR3 covers 14 residues. The germline V gene has CDR1 GTSNPN and CDR2 SVGIG (reference sequence). V was pared by 4 bases and J by 3 bases, with 15 bases between. The CDR3 protein is CAWTGGKGKETQYF. CDR3 bases: TGTGCCTGGACCGGCGGTAAGGGGAAAGAGACCCAGTACTTC.

V and J are TRBV3-1 (or the pseudogene TRBV3-2) and TRBJ2-1, with D possibly being TRBD2 (6 bases). Per germline, CDR1 LGHDT and CDR2 YNNKEL (reference sequence). The CDR3 spans 16 residues. Deletions cut 3 bases from V and 7 bases from J, with 19 bases between. This chain's CDR3 is CASSQFYSGGRNEQFF. In DNA form, the CDR3 reads TGTGCCAGCAGCCAGTTTTATAGTGGGGGGAGGAATGAGCAGTTCTTC.

The chain joins TRBV5-8 to TRBJ2-7; TRBD2 matches at 8 bases. The V gene's germline CDR1 is SGHTS and CDR2 YDEGEE. The CDR3 is 15 residues long. After removal of 2 bases from V and 3 bases from J, the junction contained 7 bases not matched to a gene. The CDR3 DNA reads TGTGCCAGCAGCTTCCCCCTCGGGACTAGCTACGAGCAGTACTTC. Translating gives CASSFPLGTSYEQYF.

This chain joins TRBV30 and TRBJ1-6; tentative D call: TRBD1 (5 bases). Trimming pared 6 bases from V and 7 bases from J, leaving 13 bases between. Per the germline V gene, CDR1 is GTSNPN and CDR2 is SVGIG (reference sequence). The CDR3 is 13 amino acids. CDR3 region: CACGRANNSPLHF. CDR3 bases: TGTGCCTGCGGCAGGGCGAACAATTCACCCCTCCACTTT.